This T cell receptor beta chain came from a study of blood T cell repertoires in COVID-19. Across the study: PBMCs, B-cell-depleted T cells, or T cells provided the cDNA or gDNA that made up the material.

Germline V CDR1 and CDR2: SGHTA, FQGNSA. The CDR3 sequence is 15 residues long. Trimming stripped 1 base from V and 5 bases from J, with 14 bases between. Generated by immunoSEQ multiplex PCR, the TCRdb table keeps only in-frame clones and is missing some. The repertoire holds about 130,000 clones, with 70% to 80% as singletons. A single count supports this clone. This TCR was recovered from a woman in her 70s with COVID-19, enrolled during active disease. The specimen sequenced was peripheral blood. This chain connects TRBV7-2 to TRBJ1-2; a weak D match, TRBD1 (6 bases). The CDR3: CASSLDPHRVYGYTF. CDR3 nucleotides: TGTGCCAGCAGCTTAGACCCCCACAGGGTGTATGGCTACACCTTC.